This T cell receptor beta chain was profiled in a study of OX40 agonist ivuxolimab in advanced cancers. Sequenced by immunoSEQ multiplex PCR; TCRdb stores in-frame clones only, minus some. The data hold approximately 94,000 clones, with roughly 90% observed a single time. The clonotype originates from an adult with an advanced solid tumor such as melanoma, head and neck, liver or kidney cancer. Sequenced here: CD4+ or CD8+ T cells sorted from blood, sampled in a trial of the OX40 agonist ivuxolimab.

This CDR3 reads CASSLSSGAYNEQFF. CDR3 DNA: TGTGCCAGCAGTTTATCCAGCGGGGCCTACAATGAGCAGTTCTTC. This chain uses TRBV27 with TRBJ2-1, with 7 positions matching TRBD2. The CDR3 extends over 15 amino acids. CDR1 and CDR2 (germline): MNHEY, SMNVEV (reference sequence). After removal of 0 bases from V and 2 bases from J, the junction contained 1 base not matched to a gene.